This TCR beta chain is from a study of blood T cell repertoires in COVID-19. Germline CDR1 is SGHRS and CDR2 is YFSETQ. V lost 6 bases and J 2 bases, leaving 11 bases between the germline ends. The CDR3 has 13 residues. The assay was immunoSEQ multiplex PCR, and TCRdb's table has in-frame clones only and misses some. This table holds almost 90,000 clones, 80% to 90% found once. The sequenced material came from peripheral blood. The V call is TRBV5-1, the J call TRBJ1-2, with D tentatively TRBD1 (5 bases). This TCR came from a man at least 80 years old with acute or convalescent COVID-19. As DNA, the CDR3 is TGCGCCAGCAAGGACATCCAAAACTATGGCTACACCTTC. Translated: CASKDIQNYGYTF. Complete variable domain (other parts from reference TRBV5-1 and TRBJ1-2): KAGVTQTPRYLIKTRGQQVTLSCSPISGHRSVSWYQQTPGQGLQFLFEYFSETQRNKGNFPGRFSGRQFSNSRSEMNVSTLELGDSALYLCASKDIQNYGYTFGSGTRLTVV.